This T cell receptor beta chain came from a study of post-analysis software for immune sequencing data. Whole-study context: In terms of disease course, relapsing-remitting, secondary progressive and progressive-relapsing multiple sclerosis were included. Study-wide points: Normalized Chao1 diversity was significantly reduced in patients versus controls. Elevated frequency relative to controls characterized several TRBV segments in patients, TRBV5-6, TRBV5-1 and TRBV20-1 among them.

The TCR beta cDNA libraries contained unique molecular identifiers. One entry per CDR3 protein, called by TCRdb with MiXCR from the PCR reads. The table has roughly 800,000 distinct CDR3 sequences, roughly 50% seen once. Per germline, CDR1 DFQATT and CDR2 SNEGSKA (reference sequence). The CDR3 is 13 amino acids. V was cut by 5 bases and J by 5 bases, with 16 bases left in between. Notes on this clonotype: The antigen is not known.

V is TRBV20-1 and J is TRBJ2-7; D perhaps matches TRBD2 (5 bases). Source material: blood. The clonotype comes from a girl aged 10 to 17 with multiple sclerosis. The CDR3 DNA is TGCAGTGCTGACGGGGTGTCTGGGGACGAGCAGTACTTC. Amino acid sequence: CSADGVSGDEQYF.